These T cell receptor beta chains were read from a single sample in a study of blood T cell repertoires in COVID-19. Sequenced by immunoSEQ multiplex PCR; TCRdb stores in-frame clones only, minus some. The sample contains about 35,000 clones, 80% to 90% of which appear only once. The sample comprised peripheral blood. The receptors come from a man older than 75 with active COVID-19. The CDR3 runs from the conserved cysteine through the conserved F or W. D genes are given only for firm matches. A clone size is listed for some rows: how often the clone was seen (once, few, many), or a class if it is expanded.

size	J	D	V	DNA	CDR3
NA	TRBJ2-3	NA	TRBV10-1	TGCGCCTCTTGCCCCGGGTGGCTTTTGCATACTATCTTTGACGATACGCAGTATTTT	CASCPGWLLHTIFDDTQYF
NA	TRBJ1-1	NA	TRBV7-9	TGTGCCAGCAGCCCAGAGACAGGTTCTAACACTGAAGCTTTCTTT	CASSPETGSNTEAFF
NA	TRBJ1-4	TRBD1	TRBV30	TGTGCCTGGACCCCGGGACAGGCTTCTAATGAAAAACTGTTTTTT	CAWTPGQASNEKLFF
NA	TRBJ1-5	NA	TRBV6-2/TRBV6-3	TGTGCCAGCAGTTATCAGGGTCGCGCCTATCAGCCCCAGCATTTT	CASSYQGRAYQPQHF
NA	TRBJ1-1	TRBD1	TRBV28	TGTGCCAGCAGTCCAGGGGGCCCCATGAACACTGAAGCTTTCTTT	CASSPGGPMNTEAFF
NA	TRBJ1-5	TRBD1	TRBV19	TGTGCCAGTAGTCTTGGGGACAGGGCCATCAATCAGCCCCAGCATTTT	CASSLGDRAINQPQHF
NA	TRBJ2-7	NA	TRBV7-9	TGTGCCAGCAGCTTAGCCACAGGGAGTATAACCCTCTACGAGCAGTACTTC	CASSLATGSITLYEQYF
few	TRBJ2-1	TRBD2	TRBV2	TGTGCCAGCGGAGGGACTAGCGGGAGGATCGGGAATGAGCAGTTCTTC	CASGGTSGRIGNEQFF
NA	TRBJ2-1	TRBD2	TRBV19	TGTGCCAGTAGTATCTTAGCGGGAGTTTCCAATGAGCAGTTCTTC	CASSILAGVSNEQFF
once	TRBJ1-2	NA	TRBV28	TGTGCCAGCAGTTCTACAGGAATCTCGGCTAACTATGGCTACACCTTC	CASSSTGISANYGYTF
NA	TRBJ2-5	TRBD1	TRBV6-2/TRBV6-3	TGTGCCAGCAGTTGGGGACAGGGTGAGACCCAGTACTTC	CASSWGQGETQYF
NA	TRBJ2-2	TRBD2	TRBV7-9	TGTGCCAGCAGCCCAAGCGGGAACGCCGGGGAGCTGTTTTTT	CASSPSGNAGELFF
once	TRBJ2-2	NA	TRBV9	TGTGCCAGCAGCGTAGAGTCTGGTCTCGGCGGGGAGCTGTTTTTT	CASSVESGLGGELFF
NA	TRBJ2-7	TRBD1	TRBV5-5	TGTGCCAGCAGCCCTTCTGGGACAGTGGCCTACGAGCAGTACTTC	CASSPSGTVAYEQYF
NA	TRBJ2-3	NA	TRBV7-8	TGTGCCAGCAGCTTATTCCTAGATACCACAGATACGCAGTATTTT	CASSLFLDTTDTQYF
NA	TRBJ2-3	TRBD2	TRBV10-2	TGCGCCAGCAGCGGGGGGACTAGCGGTTTTCTAGGGGATACGCAGTATTTT	CASSGGTSGFLGDTQYF
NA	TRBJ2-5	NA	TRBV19	TGTGCCAGTAGTATCCATTGGGGGGGCAGAGAGACCCAGTACTTC	CASSIHWGGRETQYF
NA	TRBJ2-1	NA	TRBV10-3	TGTGCCATCAGTGAGGCCGGGACTAGGGGGCGAAATGAGCAGTTCTTC	CAISEAGTRGRNEQFF
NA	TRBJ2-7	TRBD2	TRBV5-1	TGCGCCAGCAGCTCATCTAGCGGGAGGGTGGGGGAGCAGTACTTC	CASSSSSGRVGEQYF
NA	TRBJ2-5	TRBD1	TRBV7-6	TGTGCCAGCAGCGTTAACAGGGGATTCCAAGAGACCCAGTACTTC	CASSVNRGFQETQYF
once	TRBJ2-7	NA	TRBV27	TGTGCCAGCAGTTTTCACCCAACGGGTTTTGCCTACGAGCAGTACTTC	CASSFHPTGFAYEQYF
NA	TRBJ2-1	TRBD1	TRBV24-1	TGTGCCACCAGTGATTTTGGGCAGGGGGCTGGCAATGAGCAGTTCTTC	CATSDFGQGAGNEQFF
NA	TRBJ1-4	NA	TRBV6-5	TGTGCCAGCAGTAGGACAGCCCTTAATGAAAAACTGTTTTTT	CASSRTALNEKLFF
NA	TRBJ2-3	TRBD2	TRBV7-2	TGTGCCAGCAGCTTTCGGACTAGCGGGATAGGGTGGACAGATACGCAGTATTTT	CASSFRTSGIGWTDTQYF
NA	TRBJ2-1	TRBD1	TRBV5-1	TGCGCCAGCCGGGGACAGGGACAGAACAATGAGCAGTTCTTC	CASRGQGQNNEQFF
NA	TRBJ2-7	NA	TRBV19	TGTGCCAGTAGTATTAGGGCGGGCTCCTACGAGCAGTACTTC	CASSIRAGSYEQYF
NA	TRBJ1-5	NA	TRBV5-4	TGTGCCAGCAGCTCGGGAGGGGCTAATCAGCCCCAGCATTTT	CASSSGGANQPQHF
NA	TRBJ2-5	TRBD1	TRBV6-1	TGTGCCAGCAGTGAAACACCGACAGGGCAATGGGAGACCCAGTACTTC	CASSETPTGQWETQYF
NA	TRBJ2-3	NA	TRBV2	TGTGCCAGCAGAATGAGACTCTCGGGGGATACGCAGTATTTT	CASRMRLSGDTQYF
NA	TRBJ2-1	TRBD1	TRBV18	TGTGCCAGCTCACCAGAGAGGACAGGGATCTACAATGAGCAGTTCTTC	CASSPERTGIYNEQFF
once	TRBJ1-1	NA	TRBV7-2	TGTGCCAGCAGCCAGCCAGGGTCCACTGAAGCTTTCTTT	CASSQPGSTEAFF
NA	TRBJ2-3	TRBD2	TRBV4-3	TGCGCCAGCAGCCAAGATCTTCTAGCGGGAACAGATACGCAGTATTTT	CASSQDLLAGTDTQYF
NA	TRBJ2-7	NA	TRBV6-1	TGTGCCAGCAGTGAATTCCCTTACGAGCAGTACTTC	CASSEFPYEQYF
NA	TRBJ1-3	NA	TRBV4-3	TGCGCCAGCAGCCAAGATTTACGTCCTGCGACTGGAAACACCATATATTTT	CASSQDLRPATGNTIYF
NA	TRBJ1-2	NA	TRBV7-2	TGTGCCAGCAGCTTACGGGGCTACACCTTC	CASSLRGYTF
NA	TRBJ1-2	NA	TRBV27	TGTGCCAGCAGTTTCAGGGCCGCGGGAGGCGGCTACACCTTC	CASSFRAAGGGYTF
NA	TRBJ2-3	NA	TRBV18	TGTGCCAGCTCACCTTCTCCTAGCACAGATACGCAGTATTTT	CASSPSPSTDTQYF
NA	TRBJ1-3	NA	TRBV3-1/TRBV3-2	TGTGCCAGCAGCCAAGATCTGGCCTCTGGAAACACCATATATTTT	CASSQDLASGNTIYF
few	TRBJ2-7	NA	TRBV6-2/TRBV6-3	TGTGCCAGCAGTTACTCGAGCTCCTACGAGCAGTACTTC	CASSYSSSYEQYF
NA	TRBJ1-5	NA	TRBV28	TGTGCCAGCAGTTTTTCGGGGGGAAGTTATCAGCCCCAGCATTTT	CASSFSGGSYQPQHF
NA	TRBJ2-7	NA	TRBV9	TGTGCCAGCAGCGTAGCATTAGCGCCGAGCTCCTACGAGCAGTACTTC	CASSVALAPSSYEQYF
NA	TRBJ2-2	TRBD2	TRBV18	TGTGCCAGCTCACCTACTAGCGGGAGGGCCACCGGGGAGCTGTTTTTT	CASSPTSGRATGELFF
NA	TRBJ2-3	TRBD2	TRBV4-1	TGCGCCAGCAGCCAAGATGGGGGGGGGTCTGCAGATACGCAGTATTTT	CASSQDGGGSADTQYF
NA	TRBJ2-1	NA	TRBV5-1	TGCGCCAGCAGCCTCGGACTTGCAGGAGGTACTTACAATGAGCAGTTCTTC	CASSLGLAGGTYNEQFF
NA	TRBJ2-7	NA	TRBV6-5	TGTGCCAGCCTCAGTCGAGGGATCTCCTACGAGCAGTACTTC	CASLSRGISYEQYF
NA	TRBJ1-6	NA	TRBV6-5	TGTGCCAGCAGCCCCGGAGGGACCTATAATTCACCCCTCCACTTT	CASSPGGTYNSPLHF
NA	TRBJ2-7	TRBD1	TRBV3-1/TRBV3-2	TGTGCCAGCAGCCGCGCCCGACAGGGGGCGGGCGAGCAGTACTTC	CASSRARQGAGEQYF
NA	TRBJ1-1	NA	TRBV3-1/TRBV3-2	TGTGCCAGCAGCCAACTAAGGACAGAAAGACTAGAAGCTTTCTTT	CASSQLRTERLEAFF
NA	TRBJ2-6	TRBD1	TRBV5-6	TGTGCCAGCAGCCGGAGACAACAGGGGGCTTATTCTGGGGCCAACGTCCTGACTTTC	CASSRRQQGAYSGANVLTF
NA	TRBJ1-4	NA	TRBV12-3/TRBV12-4	TGTGCCTGCCGGGTGACAACTAATGAAAAACTGTTTTTT	CACRVTTNEKLFF
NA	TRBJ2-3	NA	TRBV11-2	TGTGCCAGCAGCTTAAACGCGGTAGGGGGAGATACGCAGTATTTT	CASSLNAVGGDTQYF
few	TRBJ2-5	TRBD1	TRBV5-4	TGTGCCAGCAGCGGGGACAGGGGGGAGACCCAGTACTTC	CASSGDRGETQYF
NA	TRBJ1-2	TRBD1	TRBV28	TGTGCCAGCAGCCCGGGACAGTATGGCTACACCTTC	CASSPGQYGYTF
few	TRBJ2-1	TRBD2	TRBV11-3	TGTGCCAGCAGCTTCACGGGACTAGCGGGAGAGAATGAGCAGTTCTTC	CASSFTGLAGENEQFF
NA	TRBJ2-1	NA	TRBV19	TGTGCCAGTAGTAATCGAGCGGAGACTTACAATGAGCAGTTCTTC	CASSNRAETYNEQFF